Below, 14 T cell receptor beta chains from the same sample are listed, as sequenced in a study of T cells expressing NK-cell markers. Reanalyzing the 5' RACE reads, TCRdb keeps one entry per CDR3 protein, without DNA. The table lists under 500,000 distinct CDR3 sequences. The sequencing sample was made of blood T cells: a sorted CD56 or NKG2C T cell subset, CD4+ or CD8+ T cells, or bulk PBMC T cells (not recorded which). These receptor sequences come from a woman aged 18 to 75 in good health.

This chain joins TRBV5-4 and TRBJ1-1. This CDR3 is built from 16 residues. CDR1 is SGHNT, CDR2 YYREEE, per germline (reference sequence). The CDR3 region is CASSLGGREMSTEAFF.

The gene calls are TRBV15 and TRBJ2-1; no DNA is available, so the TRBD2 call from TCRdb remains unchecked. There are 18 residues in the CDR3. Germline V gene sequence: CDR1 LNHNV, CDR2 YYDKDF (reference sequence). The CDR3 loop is CATSRDGLAGLTRNEQFF.

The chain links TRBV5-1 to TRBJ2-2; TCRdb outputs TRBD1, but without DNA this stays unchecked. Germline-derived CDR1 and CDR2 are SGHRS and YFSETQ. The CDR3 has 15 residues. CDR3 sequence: CASRLGQIGVGELFF. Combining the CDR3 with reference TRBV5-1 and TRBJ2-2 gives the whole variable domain KAGVTQTPRYLIKTRGQQVTLSCSPISGHRSVSWYQQTPGQGLQFLFEYFSETQRNKGNFPGRFSGRQFSNSRSEMNVSTLELGDSALYLCASRLGQIGVGELFFGEGSRLTVL.

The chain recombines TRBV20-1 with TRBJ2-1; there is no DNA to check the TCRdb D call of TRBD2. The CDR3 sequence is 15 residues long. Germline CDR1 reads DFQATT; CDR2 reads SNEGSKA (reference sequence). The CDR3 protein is CSASTTSGTYNEQFF.

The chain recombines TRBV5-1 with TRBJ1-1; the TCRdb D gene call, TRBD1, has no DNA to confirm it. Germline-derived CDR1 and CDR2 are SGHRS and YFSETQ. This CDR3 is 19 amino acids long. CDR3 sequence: CASSLERAGILSENTEAFF.

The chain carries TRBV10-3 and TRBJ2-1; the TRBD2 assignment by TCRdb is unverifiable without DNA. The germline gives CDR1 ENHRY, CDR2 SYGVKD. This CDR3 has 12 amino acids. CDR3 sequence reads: CAIRGLADEQFF.

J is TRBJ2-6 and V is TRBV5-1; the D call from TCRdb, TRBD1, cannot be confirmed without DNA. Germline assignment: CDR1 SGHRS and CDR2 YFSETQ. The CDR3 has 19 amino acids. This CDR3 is CASSLASGTGVTGANVLTF.

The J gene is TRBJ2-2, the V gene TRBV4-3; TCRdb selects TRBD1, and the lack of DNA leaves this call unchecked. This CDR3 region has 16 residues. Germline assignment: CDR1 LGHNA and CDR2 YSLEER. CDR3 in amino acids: CASSQEPRLSTGELFF.

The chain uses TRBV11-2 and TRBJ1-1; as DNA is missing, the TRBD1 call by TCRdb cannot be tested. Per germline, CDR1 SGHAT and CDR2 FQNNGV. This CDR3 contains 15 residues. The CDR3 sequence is CASSPYRGQNTEAFF.

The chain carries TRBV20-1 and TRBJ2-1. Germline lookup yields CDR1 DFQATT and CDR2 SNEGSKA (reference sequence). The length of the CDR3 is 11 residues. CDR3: CSARPSYEQFF.

CDR3 sequence: CASSFSVYTEAFF. The chain combines TRBV12-3 or TRBV12-4 with TRBJ1-1; without DNA, the TCRdb call of TRBD1 cannot be checked. The CDR3 extends over 13 amino acids.

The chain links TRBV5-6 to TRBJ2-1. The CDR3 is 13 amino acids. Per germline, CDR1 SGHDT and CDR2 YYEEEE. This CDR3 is CASSLSEQREQFF.

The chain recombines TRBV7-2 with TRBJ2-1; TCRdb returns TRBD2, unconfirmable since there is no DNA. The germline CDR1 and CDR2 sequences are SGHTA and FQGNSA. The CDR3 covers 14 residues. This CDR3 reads CASSPSTSSDEQFF.

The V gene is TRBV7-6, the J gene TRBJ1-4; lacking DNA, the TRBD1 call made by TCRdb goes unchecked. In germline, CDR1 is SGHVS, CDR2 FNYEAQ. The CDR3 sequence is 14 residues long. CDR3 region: CASSPRGTNEKLFF.